The next 22 T cell receptor beta chains were all read from a single sample in a study of CD8+CD57+ T cells in acquired aplastic anemia. All sequencing subjects had displayed CD8+CD57+ cell expansion on flow cytometry. TCR beta VDJ and CDR3 profiles were obtained from a genomic DNA template. Each CDR3 protein gets one entry after TCRdb re-called the reads with MiXCR. The sample gives about 180,000 distinct CDR3 sequences, approximately 48% of which show up once; 10% to 15% is in the top ten. The sample taken for sequencing was sorted CD4+, CD8+, or CD8+CD57+ T cells (not recorded which) from PBMCs. The receptors originated from a human donor with aplastic anemia.

This clonotype was detected a few times. The rearrangement joins TRBV20-1 to TRBJ2-1; D call uncertain. CDR1 and CDR2 (germline): DFQATT, SNEGSKA (reference sequence). The V end lost 3 bases, the J end lost 0 bases, and 9 bases lay between the germline ends. The CDR3 is 14 residues long. The CDR3 region is CSASAGSSYNEQFF. CDR3 coding DNA: TGCAGTGCTAGTGCTGGTAGCTCCTACAATGAGCAGTTCTTC.

The V call is TRBV6-1, the J call TRBJ2-1; D ambiguous. This CDR3 has 12 amino acids. Trimming took off 1 base at V and 10 bases at J, with 8 bases between the two ends. Per germline, CDR1 MNHNS and CDR2 SASEGT. The CDR3 spells CASSEGVGEQFF. CDR3 DNA sequence: TGTGCCAGCAGTGAAGGGGTTGGGGAGCAGTTCTTC.

V usage is TRBV18 and J usage is TRBJ1-4, with 10 positions matching TRBD1. Germline CDR1 KGHSH, CDR2 LQKENI. J lost 2 bases, V lost 4 bases, and 13 bases had no gene match. The length of the CDR3 is 19 residues. The CDR3 sequence is CASSQSGTGVDITNEKLFF. In nucleotides, the CDR3 is TGTGCCAGCTCACAGTCCGGGACAGGGGTTGACATCACTAATGAAAAACTGTTTTTT.

The rearrangement uses TRBV7-6 and TRBJ2-5, with a possible D match to TRBD2 (5 bases). CDR1 is SGHVS and CDR2 is FNYEAQ in the germline V gene. Trimming took 2 bases from V and 5 from J, leaving 9 bases between them. The CDR3 spans 13 residues. CDR3 loop: CASSLTQRETQYF. The CDR3 DNA is TGTGCCAGCAGCTTAACTCAGCGGGAGACCCAGTACTTC. Full variable domain (rest looked up from reference TRBV7-6 and TRBJ2-5): GAGVSQSPRYKVTKRGQDVALRCDPISGHVSLYWYRQALGQGPEFLTYFNYEAQQDKSGLPNDRFSAERPEGSISTLTIQRTEQRDSAMYRCASSLTQRETQYFGPGTRLLVL.

This clonotype was counted a few times. V gene TRBV2 combines with J gene TRBJ1-1; 7 nucleotides line up with TRBD1. The CDR3 has 14 amino acids. Germline CDR1 reads SNHLY; CDR2 reads FYNNEI. J gave up 0 bases and V 7 bases, and 5 bases lay outside the gene matches. CDR3 protein: CASTLTGLNTEAFF. Written as DNA, the CDR3 is TGTGCCAGCACCCTGACAGGGTTGAACACTGAAGCTTTCTTT.

This clonotype appeared many times. The V gene is TRBV20-1, the J gene TRBJ2-1; D might be TRBD2 (6 bases). The CDR3 extends over 14 amino acids. Trimming pared 2 bases from V and 4 bases from J, leaving 12 bases between. Germline lookup yields CDR1 DFQATT and CDR2 SNEGSKA (reference sequence). The CDR3 protein is CSARSAGTYNEQFF. DNA for the CDR3: TGCAGTGCTAGATCGGCGGGGACGTACAATGAGCAGTTCTTC.

This clonotype was found once. This chain uses TRBV6-4 with TRBJ2-7, with 8 bases identical to TRBD1. CDR3 length: 16 amino acids. The V gene's germline CDR1 is MRHNA and CDR2 SNTAGT. V lost 8 bases, J lost 4 bases, and 16 bases stayed unmatched. The CDR3 is CASPPPPRTGLYEQYF. The CDR3 DNA sequence: TGTGCCAGCCCACCCCCCCCAAGGACAGGGCTGTACGAGCAGTACTTC.

The sample holds many counts of this clonotype. The chain is built from TRBV5-1 and TRBJ1-1, with a tentative D call TRBD1 (6 bases). Trimming cost V 1 base and J 7 bases, with 23 bases left between them. The germline V gene encodes CDR1 SGHRS and CDR2 YFSETQ. The CDR3 is 17 amino acids. The CDR3 nucleotides read TGCGCCAGCAGCTTGATGGACAGAATCACCCCAAACGGTGAAGCTTTCTTT. The encoded protein is CASSLMDRITPNGEAFF.

This clonotype was picked up many times. The chain has TRBV6-5 and TRBJ2-3, with TRBD2 identical over 8 bases. Germline V gene data show CDR1 as MNHEY and CDR2 as SVGAGI. The J segment lost 1 base and the V segment lost 6 bases, leaving 9 bases of the junction unmatched. The CDR3 has 16 residues. CDR3 sequence: CASSFRGRGGTDTQYF. Here the CDR3 DNA reads TGTGCCAGCAGCTTCCGGGGGCGGGGGGGCACAGATACGCAGTATTTT.

This rearrangement joins TRBV11-2 to TRBJ2-1, with 14 nucleotides matching TRBD2. The CDR3 has 15 residues. Germline-derived CDR1 and CDR2 are SGHAT and FQNNGV. V gave up 5 bases and J gave up 6 bases; unmatched junction bases: 3. This chain's CDR3 is CASSRGLAGGNEQFF. CDR3 in DNA: TGTGCCAGCAGCCGAGGACTAGCGGGGGGCAATGAGCAGTTCTTC.

About this clonotype itself: An end of the junction does not agree with germline; a read error may underlie this. The V call is TRBV20-1, the J call TRBJ1-2; 10 bases match TRBD1. CDR3 size: 18 residues. CDR1 DFQATT and CDR2 SNEGSKA come from the germline V gene (reference sequence). CDR3 in DNA: TGCAGTGCTAGTGATTCACGGGACAGGGGACCTCCTAACTATAGCTACACCTTC. It codes for CSASDSRDRGPPNYSYTF.

This clonotype was recorded a few times. CDR3 loop: CASSLARSANTGELFF. DNA for the CDR3: TGTGCCAGCAGCTTGGCCAGGAGCGCGAACACCGGGGAGCTGTTTTTT. V usage is TRBV5-4 and J usage is TRBJ2-2; the D is unclear. The V gene lost 0 bases and the J gene lost 0 bases, with 9 bases spanning the gap. Germline-derived CDR1 and CDR2 are SGHNT and YYREEE (reference sequence). The CDR3 runs 16 residues.

The chain uses TRBV19 and TRBJ1-2; D may be TRBD1 (5 bases). Germline CDR1 is LNHDA and CDR2 is SQIVND (reference sequence). Trimming stripped 7 bases from V and 4 bases from J, with 7 bases between. The CDR3 runs 11 residues. In nucleotides, the CDR3 is TGTGCCAGTATCGGGGCCTATGGCTACACCTTC. Amino acids: CASIGAYGYTF.

The chain combines TRBV20-1 with TRBJ2-6; 13 nucleotides match TRBD2. The CDR3 has 19 residues. Germline CDR1 and CDR2: DFQATT and SNEGSKA (reference sequence). Trimming removed 2 bases from V and 0 bases from J; junction bases left unmatched: 7. The chain's CDR3 is CSARWTSGGPYSGANVLTF. In DNA form, the CDR3 reads TGCAGTGCTAGATGGACTAGCGGGGGACCTTACTCTGGGGCCAACGTCCTGACTTTC.

The chain joins TRBV10-3 to TRBJ2-3; tentatively, D is TRBD1 (5 bases). V dropped 7 bases and J dropped 3 bases, with 14 bases sitting between them. The CDR3 covers 14 residues. CDR1 is ENHRY and CDR2 is SYGVKD in the germline V gene. Here the CDR3 reads CAIKGAFRTDTQYF. In DNA, the CDR3 is TGTGCCATCAAAGGGGCATTTAGGACAGATACGCAGTATTTT.

This rearrangement joins TRBV6-1 to TRBJ1-4; D call uncertain. Trimming removed 3 bases from V and 8 bases from J, with 13 bases in between. CDR1 is MNHNS, CDR2 SASEGT, per germline. The CDR3 consists of 14 residues. The CDR3 region is CASSESGSGEKLFF. In DNA, the CDR3 is TGTGCCAGCAGTGAGAGCGGGAGTGGGGAAAAACTGTTTTTT.

As regards this clonotype: At one end, the junction sequence differs from germline, possibly due to a read error. The chain combines TRBV19 with TRBJ1-2; 9 bases align to TRBD1. Per germline, CDR1 LNHDA and CDR2 SQIVND (reference sequence). The CDR3 loop spans 15 amino acids. The CDR3 region has the DNA TGTGCTAGTAGTAATCGGGACAGGGTTGTCTATGGCTACACCTTC. This gives the protein CASSNRDRVVYGYTF.

This clonotype was picked up many times. The chain has TRBV7-9 and TRBJ2-5; D gene unclear. Trimming stripped 3 bases from V and 7 bases from J, with 12 bases between. Germline V gene lookup returns CDR1 SEHNR and CDR2 FQNEAQ (reference sequence). CDR3 size: 13 residues. The CDR3, as DNA: TGTGCCAGCAGCTTTTTGGACCCAGGGACCCAGTACTTC. It specifies CASSFLDPGTQYF.

About this clonotype itself: The junction departs from germline at one end; a sequencing error may be responsible. The chain recombines TRBV5-1 with TRBJ1-6, with 8 nucleotides matching TRBD1. Germline V CDR1 and CDR2: SGHRS, YFSETQ. The CDR3 loop spans 15 amino acids. CDR3 nucleotides: TGTACCAGCAGAGAGACAGGGGCTGGGAATTCACCCCTCCACTTT. Its protein is CTSRETGAGNSPLHF.

This sequence joins TRBV7-8 and TRBJ1-6; D is unresolved. Deletions cut 7 bases from V and 7 bases from J, with 17 bases between. CDR3 length equals 15 residues. Germline V gives CDR1 SGHVS, CDR2 FQNEAQ. The CDR3: CASNKAGNENSPLHF. The CDR3 nucleotides are TGTGCCAGCAACAAGGCCGGGAATGAGAATTCACCCCTCCACTTT.

This clonotype was detected ten times or more. V gene TRBV2 combines with J gene TRBJ2-7; weak D call: TRBD1 (5 bases). CDR3 length: 13 residues. Germline V lookup: CDR1 SNHLY, CDR2 FYNNEI. V lost 6 bases, J lost 4 bases, and 13 bases lay in between. The CDR3 is CASRQVFRYEQYF. Here the CDR3 DNA reads TGTGCCAGCAGACAGGTGTTTCGATACGAGCAGTACTTC.

The chain employs TRBV7-9 and TRBJ1-1; D remains unclear. The CDR3 has 14 residues. Trimming took off 2 bases at V and 5 bases at J, with 12 bases between the two ends. The germline gives CDR1 SEHNR, CDR2 FQNEAQ (reference sequence). DNA for the CDR3: TGTGCCAGCAGCTTACGGTTGGAAGGAACTGAAGCTTTCTTT. Protein sequence: CASSLRLEGTEAFF.